This T cell receptor (beta chain) was recovered during a study of cytomegalovirus exposure and HLA in healthy donors. The V and J ends lost 0 bases and 0 bases, in that order; junction bases with no gene match: 2. The CDR3 is made up of 15 amino acids. Germline assignment: CDR1 SGDLS and CDR2 YYNGEE. PCR employed 60 Vbeta and 13 Jbeta primers. Sequencing used immunoSEQ multiplex PCR; TCRdb keeps in-frame clones, though not all of them. The sample gives more than 85,000 clones, around 75% of which show up once; under 1.5% is in the top ten. V and J are TRBV9 and TRBJ1-2; 7 bases map to TRBD1. This TCR was sampled from a man aged 35-49 years in good health and CMV-seronegative. Sequenced sample: PBMCs. CDR3 DNA: TGTGCCAGCAGCGTAGGACAGGGCGCTAACTATGGCTACACCTTC. Protein sequence: CASSVGQGANYGYTF.